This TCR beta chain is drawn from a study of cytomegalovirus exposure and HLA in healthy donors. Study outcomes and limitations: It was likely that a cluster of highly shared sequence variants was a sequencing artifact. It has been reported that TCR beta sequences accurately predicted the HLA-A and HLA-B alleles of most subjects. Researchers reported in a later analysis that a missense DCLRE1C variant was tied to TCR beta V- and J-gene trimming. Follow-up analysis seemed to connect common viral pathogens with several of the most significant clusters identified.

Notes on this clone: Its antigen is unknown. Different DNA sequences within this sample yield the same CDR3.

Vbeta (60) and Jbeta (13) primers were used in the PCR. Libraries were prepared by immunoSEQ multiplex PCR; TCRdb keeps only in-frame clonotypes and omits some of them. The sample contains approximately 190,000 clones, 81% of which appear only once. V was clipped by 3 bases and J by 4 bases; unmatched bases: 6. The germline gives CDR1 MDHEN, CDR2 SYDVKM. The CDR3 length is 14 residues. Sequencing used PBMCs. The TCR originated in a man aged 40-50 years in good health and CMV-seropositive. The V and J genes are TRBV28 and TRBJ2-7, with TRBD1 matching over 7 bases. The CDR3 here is CASSFPGGSYEQYF. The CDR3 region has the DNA TGTGCCAGCAGTTTTCCAGGGGGTTCATACGAGCAGTACTTC.